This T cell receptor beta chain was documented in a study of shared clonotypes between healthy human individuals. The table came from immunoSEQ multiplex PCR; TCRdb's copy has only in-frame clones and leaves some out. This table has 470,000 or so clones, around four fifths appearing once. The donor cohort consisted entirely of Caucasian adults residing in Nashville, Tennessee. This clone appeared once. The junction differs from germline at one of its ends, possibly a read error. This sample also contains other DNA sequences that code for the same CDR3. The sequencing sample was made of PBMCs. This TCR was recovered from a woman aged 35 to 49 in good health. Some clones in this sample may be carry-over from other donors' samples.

CDR3 protein: CASSRRTGSYEQYF. The CDR3, as DNA: TGTGCCAGCAGTCGAAGGACAGGGTCCTACGAACAGTACTTC. The chain joins TRBV7-9 to TRBJ2-7; TRBD1 aligns across 8 bases. The CDR3 length is 14 residues. The germline V gene has CDR1 SEHNR and CDR2 FQNEAQ (reference sequence).